Below, 23 T cell receptor beta chains from the same sample are listed, as sequenced in a study of cytomegalovirus exposure and HLA in healthy donors. The PCR had 60 Vbeta and 13 Jbeta primers. The assay was immunoSEQ multiplex PCR, and TCRdb's table has in-frame clones only and misses some. The table lists approximately 80,000 clones. Sequenced material: PBMCs. The receptors here all came from a woman aged 25 to 39 in good health and CMV-seronegative.

This chain links TRBV2 with TRBJ2-7; 15 bases align to TRBD2. CDR1 and CDR2 (germline): SNHLY, FYNNEI. V was clipped by 6 bases and J by 2 bases; unmatched bases: 14. The CDR3 runs to 19 residues. The CDR3 DNA is TGTGCCAGCAGCTTACTTCCCGGACTAGCGGGAGGGGATCCCTACGAGCAGTACTTC. Amino acids: CASSLLPGLAGGDPYEQYF. Full variable domain (rest looked up from reference TRBV2 and TRBJ2-7): EPEVTQTPSHQVTQMGQEVILRCVPISNHLYFYWYRQILGQKVEFLVSFYNNEISEKSEIFDDQFSVERPDGSNFTLKIRSTKLEDSAMYFCASSLLPGLAGGDPYEQYFGPGTRLTVT.

The genes are TRBV7-9 and TRBJ2-2, with 7 nucleotides matching TRBD1. Germline V gene data show CDR1 as SEHNR and CDR2 as FQNEAQ (reference sequence). The CDR3 runs to 16 residues. V trimming: 1 base; J trimming: 4 bases; junction bases outside the gene matches: 6. The CDR3 nucleotides read TGTGCCAGCAGCTTAGGGTATGACAGGGTCACCGGGGAGCTGTTTTTT. Amino acid sequence: CASSLGYDRVTGELFF.

The chain has TRBV19 and TRBJ2-6, with 8 bases matching TRBD1. After removal of 5 bases from V and 0 bases from J, the junction contained 6 bases not matched to a gene. The germline V gene has CDR1 LNHDA and CDR2 SQIVND (reference sequence). The CDR3 consists of 17 residues. CDR3 residues: CASSRTGQSSGANVLTF. The DNA for the CDR3 is TGTGCCAGTAGTCGGACAGGGCAGTCCTCTGGGGCCAACGTCCTGACTTTC.

CDR3 in amino acids: CASSLAGTSYEQYF. CDR3 coding DNA: TGTGCCAGCAGCTTGGCAGGTACCAGCTACGAGCAGTACTTC. The chain has TRBV5-5 and TRBJ2-7; D is ambiguous. The CDR3 is 14 residues long. The germline V gene has CDR1 SGHKS and CDR2 YYEKEE (reference sequence). Trimming stripped 0 bases from V and 3 bases from J, with 10 bases between.

This rearrangement joins TRBV19 to TRBJ2-1, with a possible D match to TRBD1 (6 bases). The V end lost 10 bases, the J end lost 6 bases, and 10 bases lay between the germline ends. This CDR3 is built from 11 residues. The germline V gene encodes CDR1 LNHDA and CDR2 SQIVND (reference sequence). The CDR3 DNA sequence: TGTGCCACTTCACAGGGCAATGAGCAGTTCTTC. This sequence encodes CATSQGNEQFF. The complete variable domain, with remaining parts taken from reference TRBV19 and TRBJ2-1, reads DGGITQSPKYLFRKEGQNVTLSCEQNLNHDAMYWYRQDPGQGLRLIYYSQIVNDFQKGDIAEGYSVSREKKESFPLTVTSAQKNPTAFYLCATSQGNEQFFGPGTRLTVL.

The rearrangement joins TRBV28 to TRBJ1-5; 8 nucleotides line up with TRBD1. Germline V CDR1 and CDR2: MDHEN, SYDVKM. Trimming cost V 5 bases and J 4 bases; bases outside gene matches: 7. The length of the CDR3 is 15 residues. The CDR3 DNA follows: TGTGCCAGCAGTCCGCCGGGACAGGTTAATCAGCCCCAGCATTTT. It is translated as CASSPPGQVNQPQHF.

This chain connects TRBV4-1 to TRBJ1-4, with 8 positions matching TRBD1. Germline values: CDR1 MGHRA, CDR2 YSYEKL. The CDR3 runs to 16 residues. J was trimmed by 7 bases and V by 4 bases; bases with no gene match: 11. This CDR3 reads CASSRVLGQGGEKLFF. The CDR3 region has the DNA TGCGCCAGCAGCCGGGTGTTAGGACAGGGAGGTGAAAAACTGTTTTTT.

The V and J genes are TRBV11-2 and TRBJ1-1; 8 bases are shared with TRBD1. The germline gives CDR1 SGHAT, CDR2 FQNNGV. V trimming: 7 bases; J trimming: 4 bases; junction bases outside the gene matches: 11. This CDR3 is built from 15 residues. The CDR3 coding sequence is TGTGCCAGCACCATTGACAGGGGTGGGGGCACTGAAGCTTTCTTT. It translates to CASTIDRGGGTEAFF.

The rearrangement joins TRBV10-2 to TRBJ2-2; 13 nucleotides agree with TRBD2. The CDR3 is 18 residues long. V lost 4 bases and J lost 2; bases outside the gene matches: 7. Germline V CDR1 and CDR2: WSHSY, SAAADI. CDR3 amino acids: CASSGPRTSGGNTGELFF. CDR3 sequence (DNA): TGCGCCAGCAGTGGCCCAAGGACTAGCGGGGGTAACACCGGGGAGCTGTTTTTT.

This chain's CDR3 is CAISDAGLVYEQYF. In nucleotides, the CDR3 is TGTGCCATCAGTGACGCGGGACTAGTTTACGAGCAGTACTTC. The genes are TRBV10-3 and TRBJ2-7; 8 bases are shared with TRBD2. This CDR3 region has 14 residues. V gave up 3 bases and J gave up 4 bases; unmatched junction bases: 5. Germline CDR1 is ENHRY and CDR2 is SYGVKD.

The V and J genes are TRBV19 and TRBJ2-7; 8 bases line up with TRBD1. CDR1 LNHDA and CDR2 SQIVND come from the germline V gene (reference sequence). V shed 3 bases and J 3 bases; nucleotides not matched to a gene: 1. This CDR3 contains 13 residues. CDR3 DNA: TGTGCCAGTAGTATGGGGACAGGCTACGAGCAGTACTTC. Its translation: CASSMGTGYEQYF.

The genes are TRBV27 and TRBJ2-7; 10 bases match TRBD1. Trimming removed 6 bases from V and 6 bases from J; junction bases left unmatched: 8. Germline-derived CDR1 and CDR2 are MNHEY and SMNVEV (reference sequence). The CDR3 is 14 amino acids. This CDR3 reads CASRRLGQGFEQYF. CDR3 nucleotides: TGTGCCAGCAGGCGCTTGGGACAGGGGTTCGAGCAGTACTTC.

The V and J genes are TRBV4-1 and TRBJ2-4; TRBD2 aligns across 9 bases. Germline values: CDR1 MGHRA, CDR2 YSYEKL. The CDR3 has 17 residues. Trimming removed 0 bases from V and 1 base from J; junction bases left unmatched: 4. The CDR3 is CASSQDTGTSAKNIQYF. CDR3 in DNA: TGCGCCAGCAGCCAAGATACGGGGACTAGCGCCAAAAACATTCAGTACTTC.

The rearrangement links TRBV6-6 to TRBJ1-6, with TRBD1 matching over 9 bases. V lost 6 bases and J lost 6; bases outside the gene matches: 9. CDR1 MNHNY and CDR2 SVGAGI come from the germline V gene (reference sequence). The CDR3 extends over 16 amino acids. CDR3 loop: CASSSTGQGINSPLHF. In DNA, the CDR3 is TGTGCCAGCAGCTCTACGGGACAGGGAATTAATTCACCCCTCCACTTT.

The gene calls are TRBV27 and TRBJ1-5, with D hard to call. Germline CDR1 MNHEY, CDR2 SMNVEV (reference sequence). V was cut by 4 bases and J by 2 bases, with 3 bases left in between. This CDR3 contains 12 residues. The CDR3 sequence is CASSSGNQPQHF. The CDR3 DNA reads as TGTGCCAGCAGTTCGGGCAATCAGCCCCAGCATTTT.

The chain employs TRBV30 and TRBJ2-5, with TRBD2 matching over 8 bases. Trimming removed 3 bases from V and 3 bases from J; junction bases left unmatched: 0. Germline V gives CDR1 GTSNPN, CDR2 SVGIG (reference sequence). This CDR3 is 12 amino acids long. The CDR3 sequence: CAWRLAEETQYF. The CDR3 DNA reads as TGTGCCTGGAGACTAGCGGAAGAGACCCAGTACTTC.

V and J are TRBV2 and TRBJ2-7, with TRBD1 as a possible D gene (5 bases). The CDR3 has 15 residues. Germline lookup yields CDR1 SNHLY and CDR2 FYNNEI. V gave up 2 bases and J gave up 0 bases, with 11 bases separating them. The CDR3 here is CASSERPGPSYEQYF. For the CDR3, the DNA is TGTGCCAGCAGTGAAAGGCCAGGGCCCTCCTACGAGCAGTACTTC.

V is TRBV5-6 and J is TRBJ1-4, with TRBD1 identical over 9 bases. The CDR3 has 16 amino acids. Germline loops: CDR1 SGHDT, CDR2 YYEEEE. Losses at the gene ends were 0 bases for V and 6 bases for J; bases not matched to a gene: 6. The CDR3 sequence is CASSLAHRGRDEKLFF. CDR3 nucleotide sequence: TGTGCCAGCAGCTTGGCGCACAGGGGGCGGGATGAAAAACTGTTTTTT.

The chain employs TRBV6-1 and TRBJ2-7; D gene unclear. CDR1 MNHNS and CDR2 SASEGT come from the germline V gene. Trimming pared 1 base from V and 1 base from J, leaving 11 bases between. The CDR3 has 15 residues. The CDR3 is CASSEVPGRSYEQYF. CDR3 in DNA: TGTGCCAGCAGTGAAGTGCCGGGTCGATCCTACGAGCAGTACTTC.

The J gene is TRBJ2-3, the V gene TRBV4-1, with 7 positions matching TRBD1. The CDR3 is 15 amino acids. V lost 3 bases to trimming and J lost 2 bases; unmatched junction nucleotides: 5. Germline V gene lookup returns CDR1 MGHRA and CDR2 YSYEKL. CDR3 in amino acids: CASSHEDRSTDTQYF. For the CDR3, the DNA is TGCGCCAGCAGCCATGAGGACAGGTCCACAGATACGCAGTATTTT.

The rearrangement links TRBV2 to TRBJ2-1; 9 positions match TRBD2. The germline V gene encodes CDR1 SNHLY and CDR2 FYNNEI. This CDR3 comprises 16 residues. The trim removed 7 bases at V and 8 bases at J, leaving 15 bases unmatched. The CDR3 reads CASIGTGGGALDEQFF. DNA of the CDR3: TGTGCCAGCATCGGGACTGGCGGGGGGGCCCTGGATGAGCAGTTCTTC.

This chain joins TRBV2 and TRBJ2-5; the D is unclear. This CDR3 comprises 15 residues. Looked up from germline, CDR1 is SNHLY and CDR2 is FYNNEI. Trimming removed 3 bases from V and 4 bases from J, with 15 bases in between. The DNA of the CDR3 is TGTGCCAGCAGTGATAGTACGGCGGTCTCAGAGACCCAGTACTTC. It specifies CASSDSTAVSETQYF.

Here the CDR3 reads CASSRGDRGVEPQHF. The DNA for the CDR3 is TGTGCCAGCTCACGGGGGGACAGGGGTGTAGAGCCCCAGCATTTT. The V gene is TRBV18, the J gene TRBJ1-5; the match to TRBD1 covers 10 bases. CDR1 is KGHSH and CDR2 is LQKENI in the germline V gene. This CDR3 region has 15 residues. V shed 4 bases, J shed 8 bases, and the junction held 8 bases outside the gene matches.